Listed below are T cell receptor beta chains from one sample, sequenced in a study of blood T cell repertoires in COVID-19. Assay used: immunoSEQ multiplex PCR; TCRdb lists only in-frame clones, some missing. The sample carries roughly 49,000 clones, 85% to 90% recorded once. Sample: peripheral blood. These receptors were taken from a man older than 75 with active COVID-19. Each CDR3 is given without its conserved first and last residue. Each record gives: clone size, V gene, J gene, CDR3 protein. Some rows mark clone size as missing; the rest say once, few, many or name a class of expanded clone.

.	TRBV12-5	TRBJ2-1	ASGPVSYNEQF
.	TRBV3-1/TRBV3-2	TRBJ2-7	ASSQGGPYEQY
.	TRBV19	TRBJ2-1	ASSRLPHEQF
.	TRBV18	TRBJ2-3	ASSPGTSGFTDTQY
.	TRBV4-2	TRBJ1-4	ASSQGQGAGEKLF
.	TRBV7-9	TRBJ1-1	ASSLAGAAEAF
.	TRBV12-3/TRBV12-4	TRBJ1-3	ASSRVSGNTIY
.	TRBV5-5	TRBJ2-7	ASSFDRVFEQY
.	TRBV6-5	TRBJ2-1	ASSNSGSYNEQF
.	TRBV4-3	TRBJ2-5	ASSSSGGETQY
.	TRBV9	TRBJ1-5	ASSVGGSLSQPQH
.	TRBV7-2	TRBJ2-7	ASRPGLATSYEQY
.	TRBV4-1	TRBJ2-7	ASSLRGAGPYEQY
.	TRBV28	TRBJ2-2	ASSPVWPTGELF
.	TRBV28	TRBJ2-5	ASSFELKETQY
.	TRBV6-5	TRBJ2-2	ASSSGQGLTGELF
.	TRBV15	TRBJ2-1	ATSLSISYNEQF
.	TRBV28	TRBJ2-7	ASSGVRGRRHEQY
.	TRBV2	TRBJ2-5	ASRLEGGTQY
.	TRBV6-4	TRBJ2-4	ASSDSHRGYTY
.	TRBV30	TRBJ1-3	AWSPQGLGNTIY
.	TRBV7-9	TRBJ2-7	ASSSGEPGQHRITYEQY
.	TRBV6-1	TRBJ2-1	ASSGPTGGPYNEQF
once	TRBV7-9	TRBJ2-1	ASSLGSGSGDEQF
.	TRBV18	TRBJ2-3	ASSPLDRNPVRDTQY
once	TRBV2	TRBJ2-3	ASRVGVGVTDTQY
.	TRBV7-2	TRBJ2-3	ASSRTSGDTDTQY
.	TRBV28	TRBJ2-5	ASSFRTSYQETQY
once	TRBV4-3	TRBJ1-2	ASSQVGFAVGYT
.	TRBV19	TRBJ2-7	ATTPPNRVHEQY
.	TRBV11-2	TRBJ2-3	ASSLELDSTDTQY
.	TRBV9	TRBJ1-3	ASSTGGARSIGNTIY
.	TRBV14	TRBJ2-3	ASSQDALGDTQY
.	TRBV2	TRBJ2-3	ASRIGASLGTDTQY
.	TRBV18	TRBJ1-6	ASSLLGDSNSPLH
.	TRBV14	TRBJ1-1	ASSQRRERTVNTEAF
.	TRBV6-2/TRBV6-3	TRBJ2-5	ASSYPRSGGGKTQY
.	TRBV18	TRBJ2-5	ASSPLAGKETQY
.	TRBV10-3	TRBJ2-3	ASGDNTDTQY
.	TRBV7-9	TRBJ2-5	ASSPRLGREGETQY
.	TRBV11-2	TRBJ2-3	ASTFIAGGPRTDTQY
.	TRBV6-5	TRBJ1-2	ASTRQGAYGYT
.	TRBV19	TRBJ1-1	ASSTEDRAAF
.	TRBV5-5	TRBJ2-2	ASSLGQGGTGELF
once	TRBV28	TRBJ1-1	ASSFPTRIAPNTEAF
.	TRBV7-2	TRBJ2-2	ASSLITSGTGELF
.	TRBV5-5	TRBJ2-2	ASSYPSSAGELF
.	TRBV9	TRBJ1-3	ASSMDSYSGNTIY
.	TRBV7-9	TRBJ2-5	ASSLGIQTSGGEETQY
few	TRBV6-5	TRBJ1-1	ASSDAGTGVTEAF
.	TRBV18	TRBJ1-5	ASSPAGVGNQPQH
.	TRBV10-1	TRBJ2-6	ASSSGTAISGANVLT
.	TRBV2	TRBJ2-6	ASFTGGAESGANVLT
once	TRBV24-1	TRBJ2-5	ATSDRDRAGETQY
.	TRBV29-1	TRBJ2-7	SVGQESYEQY
.	TRBV28	TRBJ1-5	ASRPTWASNQPQH
once	TRBV28	TRBJ2-7	ASSYLGQGPPFSYEQY
.	TRBV30	TRBJ2-3	AWSRDLAGAGTDTQY
.	TRBV6-5	TRBJ1-2	ASSRVNYGYT